A single sample gave rise to the 8 T cell receptor beta chains below, sequenced in a study of blood T cell repertoires in COVID-19. Method: immunoSEQ multiplex PCR; TCRdb's copy keeps in-frame clones and lacks some. This table has around 94,000 clones, about nine tenths appearing once. Material: peripheral blood. These receptors all stem from a woman aged 50 to 65 with COVID-19, enrolled during active disease.

The chain uses TRBV25-1 and TRBJ1-4; no clear D. The CDR3 is 15 residues long. Trimming took off 9 bases at V and 0 bases at J, with 14 bases between the two ends. Germline assignment: CDR1 MGHDK and CDR2 SYGVNS. Written as DNA, the CDR3 is TGTGCCAGTAGTCGAATGGAGGCAACTAATGAAAAACTGTTTTTT. This codes for CASSRMEATNEKLFF.

The V gene is TRBV28, the J gene TRBJ1-1; weak D call: TRBD1 (5 bases). The V gene's germline CDR1 is MDHEN and CDR2 SYDVKM. The CDR3 is made up of 15 amino acids. V was clipped by 6 bases and J by 0 bases, with 14 bases between them. CDR3: CASRLLGPMNTEAFF. The DNA of the CDR3 is TGTGCCAGCAGGCTTCTGGGGCCTATGAACACTGAAGCTTTCTTT.

This CDR3 is CASSQVRGAGDTQYF. In DNA form, the CDR3 reads TGTGCCAGCAGCCAAGTTCGGGGGGCCGGAGATACGCAGTATTTT. The chain couples TRBV14 to TRBJ2-3; a possible D gene is TRBD2 (7 bases). Germline-derived CDR1 and CDR2 are SGHDN and FVKESK. The germline V and J ends were trimmed by 1 base and 5 bases, with 13 bases remaining between them. The CDR3 runs 15 residues.

The chain recombines TRBV14 with TRBJ2-2, with 7 bases that match TRBD2. V lost 1 base and J lost 2; bases outside the gene matches: 7. Germline V CDR1 and CDR2: SGHDN, FVKESK. This CDR3 has 17 amino acids. This CDR3 reads CASSQVLAGVNTGELFF. CDR3 sequence (DNA): TGTGCCAGCAGCCAAGTCTTGGCGGGGGTAAACACCGGGGAGCTGTTTTTT.

The gene calls are TRBV18 and TRBJ1-6; 7 nucleotides agree with TRBD1. Germline V CDR1 and CDR2: KGHSH, LQKENI. CDR3 length: 16 amino acids. Unmatched junction bases numbered 5, after V lost 0 bases and J lost 6 bases. CDR3 residues: CASSPPDRAGNSPLHF. The CDR3, as DNA: TGTGCCAGCTCACCACCCGACAGGGCGGGTAATTCACCCCTCCACTTT.

The chain has TRBV27 and TRBJ2-1; TRBD2 matches 14 bases. The CDR3 extends over 19 amino acids. Per germline, CDR1 MNHEY and CDR2 SMNVEV (reference sequence). The J segment lost 9 bases and the V segment lost 0 bases, leaving 13 bases of the junction unmatched. The CDR3 here is CASSLSIRGLAGVPTEQFF. In nucleotides, the CDR3 is TGTGCCAGCAGTTTATCGATAAGGGGACTAGCGGGGGTTCCTACTGAGCAGTTCTTC.

The sample holds a few counts of this clone. The V call is TRBV30, the J call TRBJ1-6; the D gene is possibly TRBD1 (5 bases). CDR1 and CDR2 (germline): GTSNPN, SVGIG (reference sequence). The CDR3 loop spans 12 amino acids. V shed 3 bases and J shed 7 bases, with 7 bases lying between them. The DNA of the CDR3 is TGTGCCTGGAGGGGGCTAAATTCACCCCTCCACTTT. Translated: CAWRGLNSPLHF.

The chain links TRBV5-8 to TRBJ1-5, with 8 bases aligning to TRBD1. CDR1 and CDR2 from the germline V gene are SGHTS and YDEGEE. CDR3 size: 15 residues. The junction had 10 bases not matched to a gene; V was cut back by 4 bases and J by 7 bases. The CDR3 nucleotides are TGTGCCAGCAGCAATCGACAGGGGTCTCTGCAGCCCCAGCATTTT. Translation: CASSNRQGSLQPQHF.